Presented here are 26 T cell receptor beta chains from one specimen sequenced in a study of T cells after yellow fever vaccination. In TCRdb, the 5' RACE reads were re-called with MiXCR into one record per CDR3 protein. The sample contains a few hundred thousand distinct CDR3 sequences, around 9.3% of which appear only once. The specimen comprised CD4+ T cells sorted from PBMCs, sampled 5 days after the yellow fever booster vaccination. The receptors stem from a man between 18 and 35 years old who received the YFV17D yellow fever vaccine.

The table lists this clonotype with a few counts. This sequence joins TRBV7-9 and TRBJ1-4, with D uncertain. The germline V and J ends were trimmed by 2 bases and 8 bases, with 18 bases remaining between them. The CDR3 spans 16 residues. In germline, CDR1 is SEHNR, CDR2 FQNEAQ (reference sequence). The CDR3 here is CASSLYPGLRGEKLFF. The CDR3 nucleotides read TGTGCCAGCAGCTTATATCCCGGCCTTCGTGGGGAAAAACTGTTTTTT.

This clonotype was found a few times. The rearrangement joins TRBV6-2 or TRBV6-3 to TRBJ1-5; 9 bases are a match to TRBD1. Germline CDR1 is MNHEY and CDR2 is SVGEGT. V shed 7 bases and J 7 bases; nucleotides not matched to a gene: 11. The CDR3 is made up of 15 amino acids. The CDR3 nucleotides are TGTGCCAGCACTCCACAGGGGGCGTGGGGACAGCCCCAGCATTTT. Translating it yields CASTPQGAWGQPQHF.

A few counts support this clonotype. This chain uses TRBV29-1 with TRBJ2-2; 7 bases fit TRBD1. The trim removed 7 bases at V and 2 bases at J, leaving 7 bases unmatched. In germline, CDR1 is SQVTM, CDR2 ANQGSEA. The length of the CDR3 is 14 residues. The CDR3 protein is CSARQGENTGELFF. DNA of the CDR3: TGCAGCGCTCGACAGGGCGAAAACACCGGGGAGCTGTTTTTT.

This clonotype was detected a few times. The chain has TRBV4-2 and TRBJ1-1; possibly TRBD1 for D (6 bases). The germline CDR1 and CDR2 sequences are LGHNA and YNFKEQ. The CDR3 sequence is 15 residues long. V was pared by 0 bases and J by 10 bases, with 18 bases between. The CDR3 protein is CASSQDLAGVGRAFF. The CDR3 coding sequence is TGTGCCAGCAGCCAAGATCTAGCAGGGGTTGGGCGAGCTTTCTTT.

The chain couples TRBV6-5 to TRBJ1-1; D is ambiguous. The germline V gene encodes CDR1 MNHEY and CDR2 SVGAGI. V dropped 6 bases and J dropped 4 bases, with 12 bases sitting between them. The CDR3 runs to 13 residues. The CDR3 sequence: CASRIGLGTEAFF. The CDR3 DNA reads TGTGCCAGCAGAATTGGACTGGGCACTGAAGCTTTCTTT.

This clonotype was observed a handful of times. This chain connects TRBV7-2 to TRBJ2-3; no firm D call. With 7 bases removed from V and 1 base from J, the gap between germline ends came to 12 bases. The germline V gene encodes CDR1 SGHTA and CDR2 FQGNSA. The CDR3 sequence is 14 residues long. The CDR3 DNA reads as TGTGCCAGCACCAAATACGGACGCACAGATACGCAGTATTTT. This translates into CASTKYGRTDTQYF.

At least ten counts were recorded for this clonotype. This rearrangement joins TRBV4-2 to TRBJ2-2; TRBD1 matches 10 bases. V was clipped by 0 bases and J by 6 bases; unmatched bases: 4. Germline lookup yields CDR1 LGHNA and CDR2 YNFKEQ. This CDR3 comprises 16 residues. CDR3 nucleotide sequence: TGTGCCAGCAGCCAAGATGGGACAGGGGACGCCGGGGAGCTGTTTTTT. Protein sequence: CASSQDGTGDAGELFF.

The CDR3 is CASSVGQGSVGYGYTF. For the CDR3, the DNA is TGTGCCAGCAGCGTGGGACAGGGGTCGGTTGGCTATGGCTACACCTTC. This chain links TRBV9 with TRBJ1-2; TRBD1 matches at 10 bases. The CDR3 sequence is 16 residues long. Trimming removed 2 bases from V and 4 bases from J; junction bases left unmatched: 8. Germline-derived CDR1 and CDR2 are SGDLS and YYNGEE.

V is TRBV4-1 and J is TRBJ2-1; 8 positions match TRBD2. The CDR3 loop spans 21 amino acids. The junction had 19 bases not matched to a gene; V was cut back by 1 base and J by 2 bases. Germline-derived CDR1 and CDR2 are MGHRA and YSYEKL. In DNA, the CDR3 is TGCGCCAGCAGCCAAGTACCGCAACTTACCAGCGGGGGCCTCACCTACAATGAGCAGTTCTTC. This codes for CASSQVPQLTSGGLTYNEQFF.

The CDR3 loop is CASSRSGGTFGTQYF. DNA of the CDR3: TGTGCCAGCAGCCGTTCTGGGGGGACTTTCGGGACCCAGTACTTC. The gene calls are TRBV9 and TRBJ2-5, with D perhaps matching TRBD2 (6 bases). Per germline, CDR1 SGDLS and CDR2 YYNGEE. CDR3 length: 15 amino acids. V lost 4 bases and J lost 7, with 20 bases in between.

The chain's CDR3 is CASSISTTVNYGYTF. The CDR3 region has the DNA TGTGCCAGCAGCATCTCTACTACAGTTAACTATGGCTACACCTTC. The V call is TRBV7-9, the J call TRBJ1-2, with D unresolved. This CDR3 is 15 amino acids long. Trimming stripped 5 bases from V and 1 base from J, with 14 bases between. Germline V gene data show CDR1 as SEHNR and CDR2 as FQNEAQ (reference sequence). Complete variable domain (other parts from reference TRBV7-9 and TRBJ1-2): DTGVSQNPRHKITKRGQNVTFRCDPISEHNRLYWYRQTLGQGPEFLTYFQNEAQLEKSRLLSDRFSAERPKGSFSTLEIQRTEQGDSAMYLCASSISTTVNYGYTFGSGTRLTVV.

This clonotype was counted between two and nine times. The CDR3 region is CASSLTGLNGYTF. The DNA for the CDR3 is TGCGCCAGCAGCTTGACAGGGTTGAACGGCTACACCTTC. J is TRBJ1-2 and V is TRBV5-1, with D tentatively TRBD1 (6 bases). The CDR3 covers 13 residues. The germline V gene encodes CDR1 SGHRS and CDR2 YFSETQ. Trimming took 1 base from V and 8 from J, leaving 12 bases between them.

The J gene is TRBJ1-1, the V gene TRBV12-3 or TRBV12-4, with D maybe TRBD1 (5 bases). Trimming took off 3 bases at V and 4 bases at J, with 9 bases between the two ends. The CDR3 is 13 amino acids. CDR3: CASSLVGATEAFF. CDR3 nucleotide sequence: TGTGCCAGCAGTTTGGTTGGGGCCACTGAAGCTTTCTTT.

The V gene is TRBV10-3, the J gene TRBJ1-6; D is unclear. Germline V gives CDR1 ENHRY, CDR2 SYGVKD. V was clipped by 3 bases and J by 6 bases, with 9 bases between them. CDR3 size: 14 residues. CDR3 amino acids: CAISDPHGNSPLHF. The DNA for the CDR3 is TGTGCCATCAGTGACCCCCACGGTAATTCACCCCTCCACTTT.

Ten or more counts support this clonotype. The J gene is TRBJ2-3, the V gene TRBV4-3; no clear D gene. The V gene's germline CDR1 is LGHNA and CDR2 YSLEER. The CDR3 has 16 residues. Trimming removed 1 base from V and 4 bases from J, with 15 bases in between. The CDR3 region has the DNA TGCGCCAGCAGCCAAGGAGCCTCCTTTGTGGCAGATACGCAGTATTTT. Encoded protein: CASSQGASFVADTQYF.

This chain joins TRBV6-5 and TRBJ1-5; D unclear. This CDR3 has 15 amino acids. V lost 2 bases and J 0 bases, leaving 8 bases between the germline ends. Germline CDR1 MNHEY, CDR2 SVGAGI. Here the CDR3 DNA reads TGTGCCAGCAGTTACGACGGAAATAGCAATCAGCCCCAGCATTTT. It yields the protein CASSYDGNSNQPQHF.

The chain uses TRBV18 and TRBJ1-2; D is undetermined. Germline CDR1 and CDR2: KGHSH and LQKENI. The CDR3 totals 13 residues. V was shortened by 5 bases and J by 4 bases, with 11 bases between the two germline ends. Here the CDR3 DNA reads TGTGCCAGCTCATCCGACACAGCCTATGGCTACACCTTC. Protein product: CASSSDTAYGYTF.

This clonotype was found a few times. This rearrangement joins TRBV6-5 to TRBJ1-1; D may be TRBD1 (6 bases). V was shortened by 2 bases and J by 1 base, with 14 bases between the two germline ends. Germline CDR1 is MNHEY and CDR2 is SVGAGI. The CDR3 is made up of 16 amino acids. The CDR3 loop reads CASSYEGVRPNTEAFF. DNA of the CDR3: TGTGCCAGCAGTTACGAGGGGGTACGGCCGAACACTGAAGCTTTCTTT.

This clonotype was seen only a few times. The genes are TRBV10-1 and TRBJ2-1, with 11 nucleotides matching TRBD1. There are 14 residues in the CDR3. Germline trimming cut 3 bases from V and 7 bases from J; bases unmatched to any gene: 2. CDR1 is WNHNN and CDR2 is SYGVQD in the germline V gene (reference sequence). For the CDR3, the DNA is TGCGCCAGCAGTGACGGGACAGGGGGGAATGAGCAGTTCTTC. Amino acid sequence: CASSDGTGGNEQFF.

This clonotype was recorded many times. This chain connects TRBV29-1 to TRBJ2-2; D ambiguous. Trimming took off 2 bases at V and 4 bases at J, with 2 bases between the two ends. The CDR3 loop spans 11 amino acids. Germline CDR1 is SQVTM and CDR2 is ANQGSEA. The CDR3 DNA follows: TGCAGCGTTGAAACCACCGGGGAGCTGTTTTTT. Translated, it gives CSVETTGELFF.

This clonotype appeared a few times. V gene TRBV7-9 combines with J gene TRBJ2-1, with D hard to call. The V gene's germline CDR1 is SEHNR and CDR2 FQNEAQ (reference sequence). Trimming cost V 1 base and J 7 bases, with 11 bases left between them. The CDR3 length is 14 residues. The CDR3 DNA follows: TGTGCCAGCAGCTTAGTTTCCTCTTCTAATGAGCAGTTCTTC. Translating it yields CASSLVSSSNEQFF.

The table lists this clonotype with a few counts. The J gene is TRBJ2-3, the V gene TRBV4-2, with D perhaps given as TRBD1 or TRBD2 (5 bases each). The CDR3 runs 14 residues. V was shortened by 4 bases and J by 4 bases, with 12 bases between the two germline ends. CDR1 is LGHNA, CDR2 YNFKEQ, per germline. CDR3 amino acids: CASSPREPPDTQYF. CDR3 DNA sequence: TGTGCCAGCAGCCCCAGGGAGCCACCAGATACGCAGTATTTT.

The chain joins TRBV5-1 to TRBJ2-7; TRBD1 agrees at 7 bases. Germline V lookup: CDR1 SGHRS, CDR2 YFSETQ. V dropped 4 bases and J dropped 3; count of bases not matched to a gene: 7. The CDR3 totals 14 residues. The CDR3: CASSDPGQHYEQYF. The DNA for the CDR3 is TGCGCCAGCAGCGACCCGGGACAGCACTACGAGCAGTACTTC.

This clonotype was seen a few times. The CDR3 reads CASAQVVDQPQHF. As DNA, the CDR3 is TGTGCCAGTGCACAGGTGGTGGATCAGCCCCAGCATTTT. This sequence joins TRBV19 and TRBJ1-5; D might be TRBD1 (5 bases). Trimming stripped 8 bases from V and 5 bases from J, with 13 bases between. The CDR3 loop spans 13 amino acids. Germline values: CDR1 LNHDA, CDR2 SQIVND (reference sequence).

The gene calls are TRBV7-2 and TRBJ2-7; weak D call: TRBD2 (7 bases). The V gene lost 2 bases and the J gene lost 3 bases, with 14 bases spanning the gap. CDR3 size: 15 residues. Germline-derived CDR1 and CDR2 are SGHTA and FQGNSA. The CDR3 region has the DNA TGTGCCAGCAGCTTAAGGGGGGGCCGAGACTACGAGCAGTACGTC. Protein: CASSLRGGRDYEQYV.

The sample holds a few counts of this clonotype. CDR3: CASSSDSTNTEAFF. Written as DNA, the CDR3 is TGCGCCAGCAGCTCGGACAGTACGAACACTGAAGCTTTCTTT. This chain links TRBV5-1 with TRBJ1-1, with a tentative D call TRBD1 (6 bases). V lost 3 bases, J lost 1 base, and 10 bases lay in between. The CDR3 runs to 14 residues. From germline, CDR1 is SGHRS and CDR2 YFSETQ.